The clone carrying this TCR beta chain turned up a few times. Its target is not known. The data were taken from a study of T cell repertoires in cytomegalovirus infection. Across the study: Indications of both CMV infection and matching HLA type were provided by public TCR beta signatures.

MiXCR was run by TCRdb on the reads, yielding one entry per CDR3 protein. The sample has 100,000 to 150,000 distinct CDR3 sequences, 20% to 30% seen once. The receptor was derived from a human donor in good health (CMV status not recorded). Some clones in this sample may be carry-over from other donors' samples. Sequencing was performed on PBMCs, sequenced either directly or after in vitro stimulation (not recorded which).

The CDR3 coding sequence is TGCGCCAGCAGCCACCCCCCACAGGGTTACACTGAAGCTTTCTTT. Protein: CASSHPPQGYTEAFF. V usage is TRBV4-1 and J usage is TRBJ1-1; D is perhaps TRBD1 (6 bases). Germline values: CDR1 MGHRA, CDR2 YSYEKL. V shed 3 bases and J shed 3 bases, with 14 bases lying between them. The CDR3 extends over 15 amino acids.